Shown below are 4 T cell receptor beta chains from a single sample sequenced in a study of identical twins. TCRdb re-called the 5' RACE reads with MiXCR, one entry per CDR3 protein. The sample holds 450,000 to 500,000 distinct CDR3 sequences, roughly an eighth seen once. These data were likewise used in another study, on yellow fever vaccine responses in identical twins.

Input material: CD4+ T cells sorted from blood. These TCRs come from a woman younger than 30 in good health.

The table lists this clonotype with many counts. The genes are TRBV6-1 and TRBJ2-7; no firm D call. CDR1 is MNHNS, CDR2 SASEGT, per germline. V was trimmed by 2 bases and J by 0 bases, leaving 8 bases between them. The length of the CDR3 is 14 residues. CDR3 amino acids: CASSEQESSYEQYF. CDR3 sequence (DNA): TGTGCCAGCAGTGAACAGGAGAGCTCCTACGAGCAGTACTTC.

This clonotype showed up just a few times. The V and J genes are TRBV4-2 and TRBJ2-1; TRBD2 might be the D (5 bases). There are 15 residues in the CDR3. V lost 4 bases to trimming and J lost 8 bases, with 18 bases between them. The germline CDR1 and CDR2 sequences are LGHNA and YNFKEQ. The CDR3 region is CASSLRRATLDEQFF. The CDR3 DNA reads TGTGCCAGCAGCCTCCGGCGGGCTACGCTAGATGAGCAGTTCTTC.

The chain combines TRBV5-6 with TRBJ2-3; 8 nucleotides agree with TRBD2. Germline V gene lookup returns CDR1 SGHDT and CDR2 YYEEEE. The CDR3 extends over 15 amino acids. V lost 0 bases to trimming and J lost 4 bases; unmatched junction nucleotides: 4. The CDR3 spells CASSLAGRVADTQYF. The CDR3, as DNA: TGTGCCAGCAGCTTGGCCGGGAGGGTTGCAGATACGCAGTATTTT. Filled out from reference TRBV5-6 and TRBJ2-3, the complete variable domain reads DAGVTQSPTHLIKTRGQQVTLRCSPKSGHDTVSWYQQALGQGPQFIFQYYEEEERQRGNFPDRFSGHQFPNYSSELNVNALLLGDSALYLCASSLAGRVADTQYFGPGTRLTVL.

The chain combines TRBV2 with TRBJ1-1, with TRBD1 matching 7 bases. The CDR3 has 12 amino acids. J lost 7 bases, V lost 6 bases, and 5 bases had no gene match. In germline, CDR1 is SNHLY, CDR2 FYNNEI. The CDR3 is CASRGDSSEAFF. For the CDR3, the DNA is TGTGCCAGCAGGGGGGACAGTAGTGAAGCTTTCTTT. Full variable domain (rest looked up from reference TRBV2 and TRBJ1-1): EPEVTQTPSHQVTQMGQEVILRCVPISNHLYFYWYRQILGQKVEFLVSFYNNEISEKSEIFDDQFSVERPDGSNFTLKIRSTKLEDSAMYFCASRGDSSEAFFGQGTRLTVV.